The rows below give T cell receptor beta chains drawn from one sample of a study of T cell repertoires and Cas9 in healthy adults. Repertoires were generated with immunoSEQ multiplex PCR, while TCRdb's copy carries only in-frame clones and drops some. Here the sample spans about 20,000 clones, 91% being singletons. Sequencing was performed on CD4+ effector T cells (CD127+, CD25-, CD137-, CD154-) from PBMCs; culture status not recorded. Receptors originate from a human donor in good health. Both conserved end residues are part of each CDR3. Each record gives: D gene, V gene, clone size, J gene, CDR3 length, CDR3 protein, CDR3 DNA. D genes are given only for firm matches. Where a row states a size, it is once, few, many or the class of an expanded clone; other rows omit it.

TRBD2	TRBV5-4	-	TRBJ2-7	15	CASSYSGRGSYEQYF	TGTGCCAGCAGCTACAGCGGGAGGGGTTCCTACGAGCAGTACTTC
TRBD1	TRBV5-1	-	TRBJ1-4	14	CASSLRDRDEKLFF	TGCGCCAGCAGCCTCCGGGACAGGGATGAAAAACTGTTTTTT
TRBD1	TRBV9	once	TRBJ1-2	17	CASSSQGRGQGWAGYTF	TGTGCCAGCAGCTCCCAAGGTCGGGGACAGGGGTGGGCTGGCTACACCTTC
-	TRBV11-2	-	TRBJ2-1	14	CASSSNSGYNEQFF	TGTGCCAGCAGCTCCAATAGCGGTTACAATGAGCAGTTCTTC
-	TRBV28	-	TRBJ2-7	13	CASTERVSYEQYF	TGTGCCAGCACTGAACGGGTCTCCTACGAGCAGTACTTC
-	TRBV12-2	once	TRBJ1-4	15	CASRSRPATNEKLFF	TGTGCAAGTCGCTCCAGACCTGCCACTAATGAAAAACTGTTTTTT
-	TRBV18	once	TRBJ1-4	16	CASSPTSTTGALKLFF	TGTGCCAGCTCCCCGACCTCGACGACTGGGGCCTTAAAACTGTTTTTT
TRBD2	TRBV5-6	-	TRBJ2-7	15	CASSYSGRGSYEQYF	TGTGCCAGCAGCTACAGCGGGAGGGGTTCCTACGAGCAGTACTTC
TRBD2	TRBV12-5	-	TRBJ2-2	15	CASGLTSGTTGELFF	TGTGCTAGTGGTTTGACTAGCGGGACTACCGGGGAGCTGTTTTTT
-	TRBV6-5	-	TRBJ2-3	13	CASRPPGPDTQYF	TGTGCCAGCAGACCGCCGGGTCCAGATACGCAGTATTTT
TRBD1	TRBV5-1	-	TRBJ2-7	14	CASSLPTGGSEQYF	TGCGCCAGCAGCTTACCGACAGGGGGTAGCGAGCAGTACTTC
TRBD2	TRBV4-2	-	TRBJ2-7	14	CASSPSGGTYEQYF	TGTGCCAGCAGCCCCTCGGGGGGTACCTACGAGCAGTACTTC
-	TRBV5-6	-	TRBJ1-5	14	CASTLRDTDQPQHF	TGTGCCAGCACCCTCCGGGACACCGATCAGCCCCAGCATTTT
-	TRBV5-1	few	TRBJ1-1	14	CASSLIGQDTEAFF	TGCGCCAGCAGCTTGATAGGGCAGGACACTGAAGCTTTCTTT
TRBD2	TRBV5-8	-	TRBJ2-7	15	CASSRTSGGPYEQYF	TGTGCCAGCAGCCGGACTAGCGGGGGACCCTACGAGCAGTACTTC
-	TRBV7-9	-	TRBJ2-2	16	CASSPTTGKVTGELFF	TGTGCCAGCAGCCCCACAACAGGGAAGGTGACCGGGGAGCTGTTTTTT
-	TRBV30	-	TRBJ1-3	14	CAWKPLGPRNTIYF	TGTGCCTGGAAGCCGTTGGGACCGAGAAACACCATATATTTT
-	TRBV6-5	-	TRBJ1-2	15	CASSQTESSNYGYTF	TGTGCCAGCAGTCAGACAGAAAGCTCGAACTATGGCTACACCTTC
-	TRBV2	once	TRBJ1-5	16	CASSVRPVHSNQPQHF	TGTGCCAGCAGTGTTCGGCCGGTTCATAGCAATCAGCCCCAGCATTTT
-	TRBV6-5	-	TRBJ2-5	14	CASSYYKGPTQEYF	TGTGCCAGCAGTTACTACAAAGGGCCTACACAAGAGTACTTC
-	TRBV25-1	-	TRBJ1-1	12	CASKGSGTEAFF	TGTGCCAGCAAGGGTAGTGGCACTGAAGCTTTCTTT
-	TRBV22-1	-	TRBJ2-6	18	CPGRGGRKRTSRANVLTF	TGTCCTGGGAGAGGGGGCAGAAAGCGAACAAGTCGGGCCAACGTCCTGACTTTC
TRBD2	TRBV5-4	-	TRBJ2-7	16	CASSQSGGATSYEQYF	TGTGCCAGCAGCCAAAGCGGGGGGGCGACATCCTACGAGCAGTACTTC